One sample yielded the 10 T cell receptor beta chains listed below, sequenced in a study of OX40 agonist ivuxolimab in advanced cancers. Generated by immunoSEQ multiplex PCR, the TCRdb table keeps only in-frame clones and is missing some. Here the sample spans approximately 57,000 clones, approximately 86% being singletons. Sequencing was performed on CD4+ or CD8+ T cells sorted from blood, taken in a trial of the OX40 agonist ivuxolimab. The receptors derive from an adult with an advanced solid tumor such as melanoma, head and neck, liver or kidney cancer.

This chain connects TRBV9 to TRBJ1-4, with 8 bases lining up with TRBD1. The CDR3 runs 16 residues. With V trimmed by 1 base and J by 8 bases, 10 bases remained unmatched. CDR1 and CDR2 from the germline V gene are SGDLS and YYNGEE. CDR3 sequence reads: CASSVSGGGGLEKLFF. In nucleotides, the CDR3 is TGTGCCAGCAGCGTATCAGGGGGCGGAGGTTTAGAAAAACTGTTTTTT.

The chain couples TRBV5-4 to TRBJ2-7, with TRBD2 matching over 7 bases. Trimming cost V 4 bases and J 2 bases; bases outside gene matches: 6. CDR1 is SGHNT and CDR2 is YYREEE in the germline V gene (reference sequence). There are 14 residues in the CDR3. The DNA for the CDR3 is TGTGCCAGCAGCGGGGGGGACGGGCCCTACGAGCAGTACTTC. It codes for CASSGGDGPYEQYF.

This chain joins TRBV7-9 and TRBJ1-2; D gene ambiguous. Trimming took 5 bases from V and 5 from J, leaving 15 bases between them. The CDR3 spans 14 residues. Germline CDR1 SEHNR, CDR2 FQNEAQ (reference sequence). The CDR3 nucleotides are TGTGCCAGCAGCCCTGCTCCGGTGAGGTATGGCTACACCTTC. This codes for CASSPAPVRYGYTF.

The rearrangement links TRBV28 to TRBJ1-1, with 7 bases identical to TRBD1. With V trimmed by 8 bases and J by 0 bases, 6 bases remained unmatched. The germline CDR1 and CDR2 sequences are MDHEN and SYDVKM. The length of the CDR3 is 14 residues. The DNA for the CDR3 is TGTGCCAGCGGCCACAGGGGATTGAACACTGAAGCTTTCTTT. Translated, it gives CASGHRGLNTEAFF.

The chain is built from TRBV7-9 and TRBJ2-3; D is unclear. V lost 0 bases and J lost 3, with 7 bases in between. The CDR3 has 14 residues. CDR1 SEHNR and CDR2 FQNEAQ come from the germline V gene (reference sequence). The CDR3 nucleotides read TGTGCCAGCAGCTTAGCGGCGGAGACAGATACGCAGTATTTT. Its protein product is CASSLAAETDTQYF.

The V gene is TRBV9, the J gene TRBJ1-1; no reliable D call. Germline values: CDR1 SGDLS, CDR2 YYNGEE. V gave up 2 bases and J gave up 0 bases, with 8 bases separating them. CDR3 length: 14 amino acids. Here the CDR3 DNA reads TGTGCCAGCAGCGTCGTTTTAATGAACACTGAAGCTTTCTTT. Its translation: CASSVVLMNTEAFF.

This sequence joins TRBV14 and TRBJ2-5; 12 positions agree with TRBD1. Germline assignment: CDR1 SGHDN and CDR2 FVKESK. There are 16 residues in the CDR3. The J segment lost 4 bases and the V segment lost 1 base, leaving 4 bases of the junction unmatched. The CDR3: CASSQAPGQGAETQYF. Here the CDR3 DNA reads TGTGCCAGCAGCCAAGCCCCGGGACAGGGGGCAGAGACCCAGTACTTC.

The chain combines TRBV29-1 with TRBJ2-3, with unresolved D. The CDR3 loop spans 15 amino acids. The germline V gene encodes CDR1 SQVTM and CDR2 ANQGSEA. V was pared by 0 bases and J by 0 bases, with 10 bases between. The CDR3 coding sequence is TGCAGCGTTGAAGACGTGACTGGGAGCACAGATACGCAGTATTTT. Its translation is CSVEDVTGSTDTQYF.

This chain joins TRBV5-1 and TRBJ1-5, with 10 bases matching TRBD1. Germline V CDR1 and CDR2: SGHRS, YFSETQ. The CDR3 is 15 amino acids. Unmatched junction bases numbered 8, after V lost 4 bases and J lost 7 bases. CDR3 DNA sequence: TGCGCCAGCAGCCCCTCTCCGGGACAGGGGCAGCCCCAGCATTTT. Translation gives CASSPSPGQGQPQHF.

The CDR3 DNA sequence: TGTGCCAGCAGCTTAGCCGCACAGGGGGAGTATAATTCACCCCTCCACTTT. Amino acid sequence: CASSLAAQGEYNSPLHF. The chain carries TRBV7-9 and TRBJ1-6; TRBD1 matches 8 bases. Germline V gene lookup returns CDR1 SEHNR and CDR2 FQNEAQ (reference sequence). The CDR3 is 17 amino acids. V shed 0 bases, J shed 4 bases, and the junction held 5 bases outside the gene matches.